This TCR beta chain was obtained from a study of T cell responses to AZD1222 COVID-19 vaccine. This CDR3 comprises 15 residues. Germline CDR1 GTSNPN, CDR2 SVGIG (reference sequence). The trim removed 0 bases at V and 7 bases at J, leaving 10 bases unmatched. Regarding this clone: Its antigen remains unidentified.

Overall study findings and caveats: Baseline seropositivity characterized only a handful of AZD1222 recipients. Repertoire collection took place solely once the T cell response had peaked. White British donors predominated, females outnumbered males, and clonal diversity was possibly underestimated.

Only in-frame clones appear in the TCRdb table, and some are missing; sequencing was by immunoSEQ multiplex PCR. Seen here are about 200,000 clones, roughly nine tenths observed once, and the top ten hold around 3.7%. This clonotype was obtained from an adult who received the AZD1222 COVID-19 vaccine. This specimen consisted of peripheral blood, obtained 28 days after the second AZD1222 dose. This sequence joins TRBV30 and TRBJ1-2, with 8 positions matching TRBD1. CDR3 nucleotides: TGTGCCTGGAGTGTACGGACAGGGAGTGGAAGTGGCTACACCTTC. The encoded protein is CAWSVRTGSGSGYTF.